This T cell receptor beta chain was retrieved from a study of OX40 agonist ivuxolimab in advanced cancers. About the study as a whole: Ivuxolimab was an agonistic, fully human IgG2 monoclonal antibody directed against OX40 (CD134), a costimulatory receptor. Intravenous ivuxolimab was administered to patients every 2 weeks at six dose levels: 0.01, 0.1, 0.3, 1.5, 3 and 10 mg/kg. Patients were allowed to have had prior anti-PD-1, anti-PD-L1 or anti-CTLA-4 therapy, and 40% of the dose-escalation patients had previously received checkpoint inhibitors. Partial responses occurred in three dose-escalation patients, of whom one had hepatocellular carcinoma and two had cutaneous melanoma. The monotherapy dose-escalation portion (N of about 49 patients) of the phase I ivuxolimab trial is reported in the paper. In the dose-escalation cohort, around four fifths of patients were male, and the mean age was approximately 60 years with a range of about 20 to 80. Of the roughly 50 dose-escalation patients, hepatocellular carcinoma was present in approximately 20, melanoma in around 15, renal cell carcinoma in 9 and head and neck cancer in 9. The point of sequencing TCRbeta in the periphery was to test whether ivuxolimab changed TCR sequence diversity and drove clonal T-cell expansion. Study-level results and caveats: In the 0.1-3.0 mg/kg groups, partial responders had among the lowest normalized peripheral clonal expansion, particularly in CD8+ T cells. Low levels of normalized T-cell clonal expansion were also seen in some nonresponding patients. Antigen specificity was not determined for the clonally expanded peripheral T cells. After ivuxolimab, more expanded clones were found on average in CD8+ T cells than in CD4+ T cells. At doses of 0.1 to 3.0 mg/kg, clonal expansion of both CD4+ and CD8+ T cells in blood was seen between baseline and week 6.

Genomic DNA was extracted from sorted cells for sequencing of the TCRbeta CDR3 region. The immunoSEQ Assay was used to sequence the TCRbeta CDR3 regions. As stored in TCRdb, this immuneACCESS dataset retains in-frame rearrangements with V and J assigned. A fraction of the clones does not appear; measured against another copy, unresolved V genes explain less than half of the discrepancy, and the remainder lacks a known reason. The sample table holds 15,000 to 20,000 clones, of which approximately 83% were seen once. The ten largest account for under 35% of the sample. Counted from cysteine to phenylalanine, this CDR3 has 15 amino acids. The retained sequence is limited to the CDR3, 45 bases, with the frame set at the first base. The germline V gene (reference sequence) supplies CDR1 SEHNR and CDR2 FQNEAQ. At the junction V is shortened by 1 base and J by 0 bases; bases outside the gene matches: 3.

On this clone itself: The antigen it binds to is not known. One base away there is no much larger clone; base qualities are not given.

Patients with a history of autoimmune disease or receiving systemic immunosuppression were excluded from the trial. Peripheral blood for TCR sequencing was drawn from every dose cohort at baseline, at cycle 4 day 1 and at cycle 7 day 1. Samples came from an open-label, multicenter, first-in-human phase I dose-escalation trial of ivuxolimab. Adults with locally advanced or metastatic melanoma, renal cell, hepatocellular, or head and neck squamous cell carcinoma were enrolled in the trial. CD4+ and CD8+ T cells were sorted separately from peripheral blood before TCR sequencing. Here the sequenced sample was CD4+ or CD8+ T cells sorted from blood, taken in a trial of the OX40 agonist ivuxolimab. The origin of this receptor is an adult with an advanced solid tumor such as melanoma, head and neck, liver or kidney cancer. The chain joins TRBV7-9 to TRBJ2-7, and 7 bases in between align with TRBD1. The encoded CDR3 is CASSLGGDSSYEQYF. The nucleotide sequence reads as follows: TGTGCCAGCAGCTTAGGTGGGGACAGCTCCTACGAGCAGTACTTC.